This T cell receptor beta chain appears in the sequencing data of a study of shared clonotypes between healthy human individuals. The length of the CDR3 is 15 residues. Trimming took 5 bases from V and 0 from J, leaving 11 bases between them. Germline V gene data show CDR1 as SGHTA and CDR2 as FQGNSA. Original handling: Filtering was not the same, since immunoSEQ gave junction-only sequences without quality scores. TCRdb's table, derived via immunoSEQ multiplex PCR, lists solely in-frame clones and lacks some. The V and J calls and clone size are taken from that table; D and trimming were inferred from the DNA. The table includes over a million clones, about 76% detected once.

The clonotype originates from a man younger than 35 in good health. The sample consisted of memory CD4+ T cells sorted from blood. The subset was: CD45RA-negative fraction. This chain uses TRBV7-2 with TRBJ1-5; unclear D gene. This CDR3 is CASSRYGYSNQPQHF. Written as DNA, the CDR3 is TGTGCCAGCAGCCGATACGGTTATAGCAATCAGCCCCAGCATTTT.